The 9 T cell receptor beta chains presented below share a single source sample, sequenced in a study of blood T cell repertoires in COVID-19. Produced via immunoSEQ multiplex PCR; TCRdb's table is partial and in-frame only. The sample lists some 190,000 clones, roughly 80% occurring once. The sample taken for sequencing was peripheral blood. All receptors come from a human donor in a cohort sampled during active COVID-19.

The CDR3 here is CASSPGQARNEKLFF. The CDR3 region has the DNA TGTGCCAGCAGCCCCGGACAGGCCCGGAATGAAAAACTGTTTTTT. The chain carries TRBV21-1 and TRBJ1-4; TRBD1 is the table's D call, not checked against the DNA. TRBV21-1 represents a pseudogene. The CDR3 extends over 15 amino acids.

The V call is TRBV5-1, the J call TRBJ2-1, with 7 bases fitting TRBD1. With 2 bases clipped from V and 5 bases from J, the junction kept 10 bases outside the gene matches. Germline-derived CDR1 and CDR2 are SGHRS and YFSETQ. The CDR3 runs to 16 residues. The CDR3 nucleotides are TGCGCCAGCAGCTTACGGTCGGGACAGATCGACAATGAGCAGTTCTTC. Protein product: CASSLRSGQIDNEQFF.

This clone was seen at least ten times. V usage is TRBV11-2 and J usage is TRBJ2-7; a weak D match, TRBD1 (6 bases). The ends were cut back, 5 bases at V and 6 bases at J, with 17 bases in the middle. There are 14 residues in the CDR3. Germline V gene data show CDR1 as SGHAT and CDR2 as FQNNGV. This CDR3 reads CASSPSTTGIEQYF. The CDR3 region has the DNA TGTGCCAGCAGCCCATCGACTACAGGGATCGAGCAGTACTTC.

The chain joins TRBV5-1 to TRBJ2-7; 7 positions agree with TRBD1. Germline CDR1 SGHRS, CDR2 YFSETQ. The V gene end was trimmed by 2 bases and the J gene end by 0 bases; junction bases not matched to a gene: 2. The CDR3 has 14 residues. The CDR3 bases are TGCGCCAGCAGCTTACAGGGGACCTCCTACGAGCAGTACTTC. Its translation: CASSLQGTSYEQYF.

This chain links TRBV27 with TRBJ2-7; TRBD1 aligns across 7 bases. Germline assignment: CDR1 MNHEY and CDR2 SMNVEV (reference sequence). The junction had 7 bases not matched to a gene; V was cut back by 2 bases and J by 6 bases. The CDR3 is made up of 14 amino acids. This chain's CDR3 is CASSLGTGAGEQYV. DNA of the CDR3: TGTGCCAGCAGTTTAGGTACAGGGGCCGGCGAGCAGTACGTC.

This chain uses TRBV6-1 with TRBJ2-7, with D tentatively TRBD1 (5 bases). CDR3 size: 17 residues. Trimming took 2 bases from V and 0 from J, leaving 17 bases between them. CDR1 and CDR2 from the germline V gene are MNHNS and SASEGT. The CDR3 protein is CASSEYGAGARSYEQYF. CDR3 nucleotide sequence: TGTGCCAGCAGTGAATATGGCGCTGGGGCCCGCTCCTACGAGCAGTACTTC.

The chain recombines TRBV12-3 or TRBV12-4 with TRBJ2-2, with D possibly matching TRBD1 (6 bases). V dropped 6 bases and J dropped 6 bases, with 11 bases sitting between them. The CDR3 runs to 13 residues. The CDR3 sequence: CASSNRDAGELFF. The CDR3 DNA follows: TGTGCCAGCAGCAACAGGGACGCCGGGGAGCTGTTTTTT.

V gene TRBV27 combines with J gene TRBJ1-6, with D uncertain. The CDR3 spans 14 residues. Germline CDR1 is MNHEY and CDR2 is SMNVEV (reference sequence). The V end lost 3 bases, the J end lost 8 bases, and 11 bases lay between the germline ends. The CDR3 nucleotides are TGTGCCAGCAGTTTTCGAGGGCGGGATTCACCCCTCCACTTT. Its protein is CASSFRGRDSPLHF.

In DNA form, the CDR3 reads TGCGCCAGCAGCCAAGAAGCTAGCGGGGGATCGGGTACGCAGTATTTT. This encodes CASSQEASGGSGTQYF. The chain is built from TRBV4-1 and TRBJ2-3; 10 bases are shared with TRBD2. Germline assignment: CDR1 MGHRA and CDR2 YSYEKL. CDR3 size: 16 residues. With V trimmed by 0 bases and J by 8 bases, 8 bases remained unmatched.